The 11 T cell receptor beta chains listed next were all sequenced from one sample in a study of cytomegalovirus exposure and HLA in healthy donors. Primers included in the PCR were 60 Vbeta and 13 Jbeta primers. Sequencing used immunoSEQ multiplex PCR; TCRdb keeps in-frame clones, though not all of them. This sample yields approximately 74,000 clones, of which 75% are seen a single time; 7.2% belongs to the top ten. The sequenced sample consisted of PBMCs. The receptors were sampled from a woman aged 40 to 55 in good health and CMV-seronegative.

The V and J genes are TRBV29-1 and TRBJ2-1, with TRBD2 matching over 10 bases. Germline V gene data show CDR1 as SQVTM and CDR2 as ANQGSEA. The CDR3 length is 14 residues. V was clipped by 6 bases and J by 8 bases; unmatched bases: 10. In nucleotides, the CDR3 is TGCAGCGTCCAAATAGCGGGAGGCGGGGATGAGCAGTTCTTC. Translating it yields CSVQIAGGGDEQFF.

This chain links TRBV7-3 with TRBJ1-1; D is undetermined. Germline values: CDR1 SGHTA, CDR2 FQGTGA. V gave up 5 bases and J gave up 4 bases, with 11 bases separating them. The length of the CDR3 is 13 residues. Here the CDR3 DNA reads TGTGCCAGCAGCACCGCGGGGAGCACTGAAGCTTTCTTT. Protein sequence: CASSTAGSTEAFF.

The V gene is TRBV5-1, the J gene TRBJ2-3; the D gene is possibly TRBD1 (6 bases). CDR1 SGHRS and CDR2 YFSETQ come from the germline V gene. The CDR3 totals 17 residues. Deletions cut 0 bases from V and 3 bases from J, with 17 bases between. The chain's CDR3 is CASSLARDTLGTDTQYF. In nucleotides, the CDR3 is TGCGCCAGCAGCTTGGCCCGGGACACTCTGGGAACAGATACGCAGTATTTT.

The chain couples TRBV2 to TRBJ2-7, with TRBD1 as a possible D gene (6 bases). The CDR3 is 16 residues long. CDR1 is SNHLY and CDR2 is FYNNEI in the germline V gene. Trimming removed 3 bases at V and 5 bases at J, with 20 bases between. The CDR3 reads CASSEGLTGSFHEQYF. The CDR3 DNA sequence: TGTGCCAGCAGTGAGGGATTGACAGGTTCTTTCCACGAGCAGTACTTC.

The chain is built from TRBV5-4 and TRBJ1-2; 9 bases agree with TRBD1. V was pared by 2 bases and J by 6 bases, with 11 bases of the junction left unmatched. Germline CDR1 and CDR2: SGHNT and YYREEE (reference sequence). This CDR3 comprises 16 residues. The CDR3 nucleotides read TGTGCCAGCAGCTTCGGCCGAATGGGACAGGGTGATGGCTACACCTTC. Its protein product is CASSFGRMGQGDGYTF.

This clone showed up just a few times. The V gene is TRBV13, the J gene TRBJ1-3; D call uncertain. Germline CDR1 is PRHDT and CDR2 is FYEKMQ (reference sequence). Trimming took off 1 base at V and 0 bases at J, with 7 bases between the two ends. The CDR3 totals 15 residues. Here the CDR3 DNA reads TGTGCCAGCAGCTTAGACTCAAGCTCTGGAAACACCATATATTTT. It translates to CASSLDSSSGNTIYF.

Comments on this clone: At one boundary the junction diverges from the germline segment, which might be a read error. Other DNA sequences in this sample translate to the same CDR3. This chain links TRBV27 with TRBJ2-7, with 13 bases lining up with TRBD2. Germline CDR1 reads MNHEY; CDR2 reads SMNVEV (reference sequence). This CDR3 spans 16 amino acids. The CDR3 loop is CASSGTSGALSYEQYF. The CDR3 nucleotides read TGCGCCAGCAGCGGGACTAGCGGGGCCCTCTCCTACGAGCAGTACTTC.

The chain links TRBV4-3 to TRBJ2-1; D may be TRBD1 (7 bases). CDR3 length: 17 amino acids. Germline values: CDR1 LGHNA, CDR2 YSLEER. Trimming stripped 0 bases from V and 4 bases from J, with 16 bases between. The CDR3 here is CASSQDLEGANYNEQFF. The CDR3 DNA reads TGCGCCAGCAGCCAAGATTTGGAGGGGGCGAATTACAATGAGCAGTTCTTC.

The chain employs TRBV2 and TRBJ1-1, with D possibly TRBD1 on 6 matching bases. This CDR3 comprises 13 residues. Looked up from germline, CDR1 is SNHLY and CDR2 is FYNNEI. V lost 8 bases and J lost 1, with 11 bases in between. CDR3 in amino acids: CASPGQPNTEAFF. The CDR3, as DNA: TGTGCCAGCCCTGGACAGCCGAACACTGAAGCTTTCTTT.

The chain has TRBV5-6 and TRBJ2-7; D is possibly TRBD2 (5 bases). CDR1 is SGHDT and CDR2 is YYEEEE in the germline V gene. There are 16 residues in the CDR3. V was shortened by 4 bases and J by 5 bases, with 22 bases between the two germline ends. The CDR3 here is CASSTFKSGYSHEQYF. The DNA for the CDR3 is TGTGCCAGCAGCACATTTAAGAGCGGTTATTCTCACGAGCAGTACTTC.

About this clone itself: Sequence at one end of the junction differs from germline and may be a read error. CDR3 nucleotides: TGTGCTAGCAGCTTACAGGCCCAGGGTGATAACACCGGGGAGCTGTTTTTT. This sequence encodes CASSLQAQGDNTGELFF. The V and J genes are TRBV7-7 and TRBJ2-2; D perhaps matches TRBD1 (5 bases). The V gene's germline CDR1 is SSHAT and CDR2 FNYEAQ (reference sequence). The CDR3 runs to 17 residues.